This T cell receptor beta chain was observed in a study of radiotherapy plus CTLA-4 blockade in lung cancer. Study in general: Patients showed objective responses in about 20% of cases and disease control in approximately 28%. General study results and limits: Blood TCR clones of tumor origin expanded after radiotherapy plus ipilimumab.

CDR3 length: 15 residues. Germline lookup yields CDR1 MGHRA and CDR2 YSYEKL. The V gene end was trimmed by 4 bases and the J gene end by 7 bases; junction bases not matched to a gene: 9. The assay was immunoSEQ multiplex PCR, and TCRdb's table has in-frame clones only and misses some. The sample holds tens of thousands of clones, 75% to 85% seen once. To note about this clone: Its specificity is unknown.

The sequence was collected from a human donor with non-small cell lung cancer who had a complete response to radiotherapy plus ipilimumab. This material consisted of peripheral blood, taken from a patient treated with radiotherapy plus ipilimumab. The rearrangement links TRBV4-1 to TRBJ2-2, with 7 bases identical to TRBD2. CDR3 residues: CASSPGLLLIGELFF. CDR3 bases: TGCGCCAGCAGCCCGGGACTACTTTTGATCGGGGAGCTGTTTTTT.